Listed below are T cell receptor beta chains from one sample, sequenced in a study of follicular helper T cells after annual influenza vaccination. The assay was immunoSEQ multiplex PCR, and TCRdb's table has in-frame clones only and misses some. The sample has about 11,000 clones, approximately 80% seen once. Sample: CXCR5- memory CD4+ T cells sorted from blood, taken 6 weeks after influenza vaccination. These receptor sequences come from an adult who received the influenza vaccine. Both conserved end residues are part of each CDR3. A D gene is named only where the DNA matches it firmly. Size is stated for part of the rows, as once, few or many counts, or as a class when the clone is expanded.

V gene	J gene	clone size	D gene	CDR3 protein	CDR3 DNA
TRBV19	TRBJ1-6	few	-	CASSTPPGGSSYNSPLHF	TGTGCCAGTAGTACCCCCCCCGGGGGTAGCTCCTATAATTCACCCCTCCACTTT
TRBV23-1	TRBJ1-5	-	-	CASSSNQPQHF	TGCGCCAGCAGTAGCAATCAGCCCCAGCATTTT
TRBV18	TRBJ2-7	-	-	CASSPFTGASGDEQYF	TGTGCCAGCTCACCATTCACAGGGGCGTCGGGGGACGAGCAGTACTTC
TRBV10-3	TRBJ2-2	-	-	CAISETTHSLGELFF	TGTGCCATCAGTGAAACGACTCACTCTTTGGGGGAGCTGTTTTTT
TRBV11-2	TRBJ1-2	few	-	CASSQTGIGYTF	TGTGCCAGCAGCCAAACTGGGATTGGCTACACCTTC
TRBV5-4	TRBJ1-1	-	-	CASRRGTKNTEAFF	TGTGCCAGCAGAAGAGGGACAAAGAACACTGAAGCTTTCTTT
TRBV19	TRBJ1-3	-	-	CASSPRGARSGNTIYF	TGTGCCAGTAGTCCCCGAGGGGCCCGCTCTGGAAACACCATATATTTT
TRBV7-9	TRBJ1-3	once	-	CASSLAVPGPGNTIYF	TGTGCCAGCAGCTTAGCCGTGCCCGGCCCTGGAAACACCATATATTTT
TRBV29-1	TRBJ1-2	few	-	CSSHREADWGGYTF	TGCAGCTCTCACCGGGAGGCAGACTGGGGTGGCTACACCTTC
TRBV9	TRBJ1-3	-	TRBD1	CASSMTGLLSGNTIYF	TGTGCCAGCAGCATGACAGGGCTCCTCTCTGGAAACACCATATATTTT
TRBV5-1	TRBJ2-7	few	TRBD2	CASSLDRGVAYEQYF	TGCGCCAGCAGCTTGGATCGGGGGGTCGCCTACGAGCAGTACTTC
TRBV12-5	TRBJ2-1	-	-	CASAAGQNFYNEQFF	TGTGCTAGTGCCGCGGGACAGAACTTCTACAATGAGCAGTTCTTC
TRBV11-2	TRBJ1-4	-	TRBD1	CASSERDRVVRSNEKLFF	TGTGCCAGCAGCGAACGGGACAGGGTGGTTCGTTCTAATGAAAAACTGTTTTTT
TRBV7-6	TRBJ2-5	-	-	CASSFRDQKETQYF	TGTGCCAGCAGCTTCCGGGACCAAAAAGAGACCCAGTACTTC
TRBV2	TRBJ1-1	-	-	CASSAAGRAFF	TGTGCCAGCAGTGCTGCGGGGCGAGCTTTCTTT
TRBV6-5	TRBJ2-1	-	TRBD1	CASSYLGTGGQQFF	TGTGCCAGCAGTTACTTGGGGACAGGGGGCCAGCAGTTCTTC
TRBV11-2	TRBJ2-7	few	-	CASSSQGNEQYF	TGTGCCAGCAGCTCCCAGGGTAACGAGCAGTACTTC
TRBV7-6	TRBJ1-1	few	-	CASNRDVNTEAFF	TGTGCCAGCAATAGGGATGTGAACACTGAAGCTTTCTTT
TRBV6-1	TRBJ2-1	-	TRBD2	CASSIGTSGLNEQFF	TGTGCCAGCAGTATTGGGACTAGCGGACTCAATGAGCAGTTCTTC
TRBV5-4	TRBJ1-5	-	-	CASSLGGGADQPQHF	TGTGCCAGCAGCTTGGGTGGGGGGGCTGATCAGCCCCAGCATTTT
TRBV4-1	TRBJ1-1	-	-	CASSRGASTEAFF	TGCGCCAGCAGCCGCGGGGCGAGCACTGAAGCTTTCTTT
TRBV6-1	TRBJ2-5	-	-	CASSYAPTTQETQYF	TGTGCCAGCAGCTATGCTCCAACCACTCAAGAGACCCAGTACTTC
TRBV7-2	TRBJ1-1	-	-	CASSLGAGVNTEAFF	TGTGCCAGCAGCTTAGGGGCAGGGGTGAACACTGAAGCTTTCTTT
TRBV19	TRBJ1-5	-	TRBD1	CASSIQTGINQPQHF	TGTGCCAGTAGTATACAGACAGGGATTAATCAGCCCCAGCATTTT
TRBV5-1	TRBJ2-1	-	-	CASSLGIAEYNEQFF	TGCGCCAGCAGCTTGGGGATAGCGGAGTACAATGAGCAGTTCTTC
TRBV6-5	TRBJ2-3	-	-	CASRRLRGAVDTQYF	TGTGCCAGCAGGAGATTGAGGGGGGCGGTAGATACGCAGTATTTT
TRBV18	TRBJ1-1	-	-	CASSTEGVEAFF	TGTGCCAGCTCAACTGAAGGGGTTGAAGCTTTCTTT
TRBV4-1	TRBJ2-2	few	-	CASSPGPPGWGANTGELFF	TGCGCCAGCAGCCCGGGCCCTCCGGGCTGGGGGGCGAACACCGGGGAGCTGTTTTTT
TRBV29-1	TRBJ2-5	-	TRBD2	CSVVVAGYQETQYF	TGCAGCGTTGTGGTAGCGGGGTACCAAGAGACCCAGTACTTC
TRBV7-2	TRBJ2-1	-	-	CASSLETALAGQFF	TGTGCCAGCAGCTTAGAGACCGCTCTTGCAGGGCAGTTCTTC
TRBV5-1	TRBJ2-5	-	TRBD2	CASSILTSGQETQYF	TGCGCCAGCAGCATATTAACTAGCGGACAAGAGACCCAGTACTTC
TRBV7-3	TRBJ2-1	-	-	CASSPPNNEQFF	TGTGCCAGCAGCCCACCAAACAATGAGCAGTTCTTC
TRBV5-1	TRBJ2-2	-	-	CASRQDPQNTGELFF	TGCGCCAGCAGACAAGACCCTCAAAACACCGGGGAGCTGTTTTTT
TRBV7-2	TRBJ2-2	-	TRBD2	CASSFSGGAGELFF	TGTGCCAGCAGCTTTAGCGGGGGGGCCGGGGAGCTGTTTTTT
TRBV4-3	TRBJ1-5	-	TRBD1	CASSLAGGGQPQHF	TGCGCCAGCAGCTTAGCAGGGGGAGGTCAGCCCCAGCATTTT
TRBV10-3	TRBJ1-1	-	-	CAISESRQAHEAFF	TGTGCCATCAGTGAGTCGCGACAGGCCCACGAGGCTTTCTTT
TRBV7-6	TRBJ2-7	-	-	CASSLIAGPNYEQYF	TGTGCCAGCAGCTTAATTGCGGGACCGAACTACGAGCAGTACTTC
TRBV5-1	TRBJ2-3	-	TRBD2	CASSPSGTSGPSTDTQYF	TGCGCCAGCAGTCCGTCCGGGACTAGCGGGCCGAGCACAGATACGCAGTATTTT
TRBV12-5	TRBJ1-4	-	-	CASGLVRFGVASPPNEKLFF	TGTGCTAGTGGTTTGGTACGGTTTGGAGTCGCTAGTCCACCTAATGAAAAACTGTTTTTT
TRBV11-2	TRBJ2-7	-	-	CASSSLSGTPYSYEQYF	TGTGCCAGCAGCTCTCTTTCCGGGACACCTTACTCCTACGAGCAGTACTTC
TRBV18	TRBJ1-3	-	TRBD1	CASSPAGRQGVRGNTIYF	TGTGCCAGCTCGCCCGCAGGGAGACAGGGCGTACGAGGAAACACCATATATTTT
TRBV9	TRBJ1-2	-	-	CASSPRAGINYGYTF	TGTGCCAGCAGCCCACGGGCGGGGATTAACTATGGCTACACCTTC
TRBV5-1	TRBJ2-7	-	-	CASSFTGEAYEQYF	TGCGCCAGCAGCTTTACAGGGGAGGCCTACGAGCAGTACTTC
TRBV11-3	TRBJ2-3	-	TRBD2	CASSFGLAGGRGTDTQYF	TGTGCCAGCAGCTTTGGACTAGCGGGGGGGCGGGGCACAGATACGCAGTATTTT
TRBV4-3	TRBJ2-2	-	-	CASSQIAPTNTGELFF	TGCGCCAGCAGCCAAATAGCGCCAACGAACACCGGGGAGCTGTTTTTT
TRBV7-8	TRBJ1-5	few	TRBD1	CASSLLGVRDSYF	TGTGCCAGCAGCTTACTCGGGGTCCGGGACAGCTATTTT
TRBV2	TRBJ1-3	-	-	CASSEIGGLGVSSGNTIYF	TGTGCCAGCAGTGAAATCGGGGGTCTGGGCGTCTCGTCTGGAAACACCATATATTTT
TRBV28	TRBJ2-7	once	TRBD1	CASSSGQGTKYF	TGTGCCAGCAGTTCGGGACAGGGGACGAAGTACTTC
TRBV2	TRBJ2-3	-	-	CASRGVGSLRADTQYF	TGTGCCAGCAGGGGGGTCGGGTCCCTTAGGGCAGATACGCAGTATTTT
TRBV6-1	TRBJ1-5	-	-	CASRFQEEERQPQHF	TGTGCCAGCAGATTTCAGGAGGAGGAACGTCAGCCCCAGCATTTT
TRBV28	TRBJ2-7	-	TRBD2	CASSWAGGSYEQYF	TGTGCCAGCAGTTGGGCGGGGGGCTCCTACGAGCAGTACTTC
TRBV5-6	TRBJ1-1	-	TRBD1	CASSRQGGEAFF	TGTGCCAGCAGCAGGCAGGGGGGTGAAGCTTTCTTT
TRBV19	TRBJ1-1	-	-	CASSPEGGQNTEAFF	TGTGCCAGTAGTCCAGAAGGGGGACAGAACACTGAAGCTTTCTTT